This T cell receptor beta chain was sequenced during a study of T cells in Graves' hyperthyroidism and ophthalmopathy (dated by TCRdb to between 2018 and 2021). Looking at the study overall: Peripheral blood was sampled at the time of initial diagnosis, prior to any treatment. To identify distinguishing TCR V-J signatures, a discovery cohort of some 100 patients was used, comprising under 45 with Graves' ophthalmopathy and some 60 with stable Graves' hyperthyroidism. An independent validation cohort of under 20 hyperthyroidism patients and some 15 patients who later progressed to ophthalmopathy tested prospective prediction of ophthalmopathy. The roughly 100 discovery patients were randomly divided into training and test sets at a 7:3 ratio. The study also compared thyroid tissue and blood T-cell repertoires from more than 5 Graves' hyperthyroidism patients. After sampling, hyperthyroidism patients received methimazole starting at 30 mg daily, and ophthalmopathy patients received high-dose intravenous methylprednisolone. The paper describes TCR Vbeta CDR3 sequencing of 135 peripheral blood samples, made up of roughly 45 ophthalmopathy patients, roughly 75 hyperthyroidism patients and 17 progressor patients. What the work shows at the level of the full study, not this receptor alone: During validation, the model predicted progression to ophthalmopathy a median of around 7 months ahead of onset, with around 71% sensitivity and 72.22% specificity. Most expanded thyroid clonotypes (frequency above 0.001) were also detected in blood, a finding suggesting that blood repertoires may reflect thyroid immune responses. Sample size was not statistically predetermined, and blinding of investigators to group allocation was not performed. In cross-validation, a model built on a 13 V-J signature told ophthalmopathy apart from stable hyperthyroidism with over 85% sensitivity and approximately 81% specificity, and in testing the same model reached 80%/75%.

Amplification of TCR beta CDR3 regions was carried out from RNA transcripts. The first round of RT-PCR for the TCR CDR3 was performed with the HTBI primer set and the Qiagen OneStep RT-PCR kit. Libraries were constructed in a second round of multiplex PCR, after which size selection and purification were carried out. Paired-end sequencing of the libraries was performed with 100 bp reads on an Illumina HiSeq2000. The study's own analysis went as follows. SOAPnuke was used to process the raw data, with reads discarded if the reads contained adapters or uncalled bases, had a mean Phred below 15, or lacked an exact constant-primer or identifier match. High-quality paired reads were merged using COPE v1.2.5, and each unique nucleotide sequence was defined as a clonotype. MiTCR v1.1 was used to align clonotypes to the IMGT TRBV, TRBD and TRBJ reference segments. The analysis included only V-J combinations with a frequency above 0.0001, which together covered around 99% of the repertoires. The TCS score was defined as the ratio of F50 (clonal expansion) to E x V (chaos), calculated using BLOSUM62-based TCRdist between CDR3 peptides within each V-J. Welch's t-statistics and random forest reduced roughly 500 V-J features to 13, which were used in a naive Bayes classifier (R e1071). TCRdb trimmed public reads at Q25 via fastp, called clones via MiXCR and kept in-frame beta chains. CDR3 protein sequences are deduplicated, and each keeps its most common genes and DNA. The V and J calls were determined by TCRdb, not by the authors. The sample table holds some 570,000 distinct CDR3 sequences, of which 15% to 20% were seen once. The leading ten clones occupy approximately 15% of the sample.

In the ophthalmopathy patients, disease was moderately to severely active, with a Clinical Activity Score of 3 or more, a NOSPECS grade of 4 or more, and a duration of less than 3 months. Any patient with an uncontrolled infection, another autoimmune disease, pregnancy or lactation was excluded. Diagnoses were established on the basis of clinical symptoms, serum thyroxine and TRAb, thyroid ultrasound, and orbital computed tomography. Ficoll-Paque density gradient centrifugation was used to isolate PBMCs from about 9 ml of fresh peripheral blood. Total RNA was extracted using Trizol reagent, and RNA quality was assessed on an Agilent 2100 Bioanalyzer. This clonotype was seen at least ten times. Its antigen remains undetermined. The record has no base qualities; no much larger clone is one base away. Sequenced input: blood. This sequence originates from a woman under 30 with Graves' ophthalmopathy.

The DNA is TGCAGTGTATTCAGCGTGGGGGAGACCCAGTACTTC. This codes for CSVFSVGETQYF. The rearrangement combines TRBV20-1 with TRBJ2-5; the D gene is not confidently resolved. From its cysteine to its phenylalanine, the CDR3 spans 12 amino acids. Just CDR3 DNA is preserved here, 36 bases in frame from base 1. V is reduced by 7 bases and J by 5 bases, leaving a spacing of 14 bases between them. CDR1 and CDR2 (DFQATT, SNEGSKA) derive from the germline V gene (reference sequence).